This TCR beta chain was obtained from a study of cytomegalovirus exposure and HLA in healthy donors. Study at large: Membership in the Caucasian-associated ancestry cluster was found for around 81% of around 380 genotyped donors.

Study outcomes and limitations: Specificity for CMV antigens was confirmed in vitro for a few of the CMV-associated chains.

Of note for this clone: Its cognate antigen is unknown. The junction and the germline gene differ at one end; a read error may be behind it.

The CDR3 sequence is 14 residues long. Germline values: CDR1 SEHNR, CDR2 FQNEAQ (reference sequence). Both 60 Vbeta primers and 13 Jbeta primers went into the PCR. Repertoires were generated with immunoSEQ multiplex PCR, while TCRdb's copy carries only in-frame clones and drops some. Seen here are tens of thousands of clones, roughly 80% observed once, and the top ten hold roughly 3.6%. V and J are TRBV7-9 and TRBJ1-6, with no clear D. The sequence derives from a man aged 25-40 years in good health and CMV-seronegative. The material sequenced was PBMCs. In DNA, the CDR3 is TGTTCCAGTAGCCCATCGGCGGCGTATTCACCCCTCCACTTT. Translated: CSSSPSAAYSPLHF. Together with reference TRBV7-9 and TRBJ1-6, the CDR3 gives the full variable domain: DTGVSQNPRHKITKRGQNVTFRCDPISEHNRLYWYRQTLGQGPEFLTYFQNEAQLEKSRLLSDRFSAERPKGSFSTLEIQRTEQGDSAMYLCSSSPSAAYSPLHFGNGTRLTVT.